This T cell receptor beta chain was obtained from a study of CD8+ T cells in alopecia areata. The treatment here: oral pan-JAK inhibitor, 5-10 mg twice daily. It was from PBMCs that CD4+ and CD8+ T cells were sorted. After isolation, RNA underwent reverse transcription to generate cDNA as the sequencing template. Profiling relied on immunoSEQ multiplex PCR, and the TCRdb table lists in-frame clones only, not all of them. The sample shows about 74,000 clones, 29% of them seen only once. V trimming: 1 base; J trimming: 4 bases; junction bases outside the gene matches: 11. In germline, CDR1 is SQVTM, CDR2 ANQGSEA. The CDR3 totals 16 residues.

The source was CD8+ T cells sorted from blood, collected at week 4, from a patient treated with tofacitinib. The clonotype was recovered from a human donor with alopecia areata. This rearrangement joins TRBV29-1 to TRBJ2-5, with 8 positions matching TRBD2. The CDR3 region is CSVEGRREDHRETQYF. The CDR3 nucleotides read TGCAGCGTTGAAGGGCGGCGGGAGGACCATCGAGAGACCCAGTACTTC.